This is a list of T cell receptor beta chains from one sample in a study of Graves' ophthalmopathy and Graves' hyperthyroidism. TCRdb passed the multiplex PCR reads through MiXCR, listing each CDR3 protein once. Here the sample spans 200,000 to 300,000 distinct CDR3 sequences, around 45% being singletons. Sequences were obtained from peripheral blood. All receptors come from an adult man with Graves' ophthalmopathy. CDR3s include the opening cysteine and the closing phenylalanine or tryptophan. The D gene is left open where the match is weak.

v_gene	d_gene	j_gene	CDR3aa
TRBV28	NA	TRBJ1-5	CASAIGGGNQPQHF
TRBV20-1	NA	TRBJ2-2	CSASSGVSRAGELFF
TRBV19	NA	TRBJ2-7	CASSRGTLLLEQYF
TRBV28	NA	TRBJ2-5	CASSLWEGASQYF
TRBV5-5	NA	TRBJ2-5	CASSLWYYETQYF
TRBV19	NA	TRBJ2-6	CASSMGGLANVLTF
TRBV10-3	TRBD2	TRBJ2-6	CAISGSDTSGRSGSGANVLTF
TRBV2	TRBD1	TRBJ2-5	CASSAGQGKETQYF
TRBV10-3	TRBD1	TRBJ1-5	CAIAPDRNNQPQHF
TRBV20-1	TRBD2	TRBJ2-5	CSAFSGGAAETQYF
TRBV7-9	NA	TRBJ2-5	CASSSTGTHAETQYF
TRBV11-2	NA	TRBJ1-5	CASSSQGVSNQPQHF
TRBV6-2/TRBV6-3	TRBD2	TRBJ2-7	CASSTAGGGTREQYF
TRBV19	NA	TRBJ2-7	CASRPTQGPREQYF
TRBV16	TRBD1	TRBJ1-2	CASSPPLAGGHGYTF
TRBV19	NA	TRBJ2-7	CASSIAAGPYEQYF
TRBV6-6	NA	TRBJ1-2	CASSPPGDDGYTF
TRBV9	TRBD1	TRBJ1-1	CASSPAGGSRRPFF
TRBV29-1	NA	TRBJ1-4	CSVEDLQVFF
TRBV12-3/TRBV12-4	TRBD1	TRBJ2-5	CASSPGQGAPTQYF
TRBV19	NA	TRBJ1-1	CASGSGAWDTEAFF
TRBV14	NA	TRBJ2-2	CASSQGGGHGELFF
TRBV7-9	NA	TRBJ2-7	CASSPGFFGEQYF
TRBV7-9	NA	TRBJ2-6	CASSAGRPEAF
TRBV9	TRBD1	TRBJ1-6	CASSPGTGYPLHF
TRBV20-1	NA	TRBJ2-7	CSARPGLTLGEQYF
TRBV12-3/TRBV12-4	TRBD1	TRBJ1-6	CASLLSGQVNSPLHF
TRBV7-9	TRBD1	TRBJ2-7	CASNLETGGAEQYF
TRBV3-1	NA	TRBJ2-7	CASGRLSYEQYF
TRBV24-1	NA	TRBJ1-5	CATSDPGRGVQPQHF
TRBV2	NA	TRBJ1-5	CASVGPGRNQPQHF
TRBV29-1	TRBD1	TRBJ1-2	CSVAKETGRNGGYTF